Following are 15 T cell receptor beta chains from one sample sequenced in a study of human T cells and chemical hapten exposure. TCRdb called the RACE reads again in MiXCR, with one record for every CDR3 protein. Here the sample spans tens of thousands of distinct CDR3 sequences, 9.5% to 12% being singletons. Documented time point: patch test 2, 6 weeks after DPC sensitization. Indicated treatment: therapeutic diphenylcyclopropenone sensitization with weekly scalp DPC. Sequencing used whole blood, obtained in connection with sensitization to the hapten diphenylcyclopropenone (DPC). The receptors derive from a middle-aged man with alopecia areata. Some clones in this sample may be carry-over from other donors' samples.

This chain links TRBV6-6 with TRBJ2-2, with D uncertain. This CDR3 has 14 residues. Between the trimmed V and J ends, which lost 11 bases and 0 bases, there was a span of 13 bases. Germline-derived CDR1 and CDR2 are MNHNY and SVGAGI (reference sequence). DNA of the CDR3: TGTGCCTCAAAAGGGCCAACGAACACCGGGGAGCTGTTTTTT. It yields the protein CASKGPTNTGELFF.

The sample holds one count of this clonotype. The chain combines TRBV24-1 with TRBJ2-2; D is unclear. This CDR3 has 12 residues. V lost 6 bases to trimming and J lost 4 bases, with 5 bases between them. CDR1 is KGHDR, CDR2 SFDVKD, per germline. The CDR3 loop is CATSPGTGELFF. The CDR3 DNA reads TGTGCCACCAGTCCGGGCACCGGGGAGCTGTTTTTT.

The rearrangement links TRBV16 to TRBJ1-5; TRBD1 is a possible D gene (5 bases). The CDR3 totals 16 residues. Germline lookup yields CDR1 KGHSY and CDR2 FQNENV. The V end was cut by 0 bases, the J end by 1 base, with 10 bases between. The CDR3 nucleotides read TGTGCCAGCAGCCAATCCTCCAGGGCGAGCAATCAGCCCCAGCATTTT. Translation: CASSQSSRASNQPQHF.

A few counts support this clonotype. CDR3 nucleotide sequence: TGTGCCAGCATGGAGGATAGCCCTCACAATGAGCAGTTCTTC. Protein sequence: CASMEDSPHNEQFF. The chain combines TRBV6-2 or TRBV6-3 with TRBJ2-1, with D perhaps matching TRBD2 (5 bases). Between the trimmed V and J ends, which lost 7 bases and 5 bases, there was a span of 15 bases. The germline gives CDR1 MNHEY, CDR2 SVGEGT. The CDR3 spans 14 residues.

Many counts were recorded for this clonotype. V gene TRBV6-2 or TRBV6-3 combines with J gene TRBJ1-5; D unclear. CDR1 MNHEY and CDR2 SVGEGT come from the germline V gene. This CDR3 has 14 amino acids. Trimming removed 5 bases from V and 0 bases from J, with 8 bases in between. CDR3 amino acids: CASSPDNSNQPQHF. CDR3 coding DNA: TGTGCCAGCAGTCCAGACAATAGCAATCAGCCCCAGCATTTT.

The chain combines TRBV6-5 with TRBJ1-5, with 9 bases matching TRBD1. Germline CDR1 reads MNHEY; CDR2 reads SVGAGI. With 6 bases clipped from V and 8 bases from J, the junction kept 8 bases outside the gene matches. The CDR3 is 14 amino acids. The DNA for the CDR3 is TGTGCCAGCAGCCAAACAGGGGGCCTGGAGCCCCAGCATTTT. It is translated as CASSQTGGLEPQHF.

This clonotype came up once. The V gene is TRBV5-5, the J gene TRBJ2-4, with D possibly TRBD2 on 6 matching bases. V gave up 4 bases and J gave up 0 bases, with 17 bases separating them. This CDR3 contains 17 residues. From germline, CDR1 is SGHKS and CDR2 YYEKEE (reference sequence). The DNA for the CDR3 is TGTGCCAGCAGCCCCGGCGTAGCGGACCTAGCCAAAAACATTCAGTACTTC. Its translation is CASSPGVADLAKNIQYF.

There are many counts of this clonotype. The chain joins TRBV2 to TRBJ1-4, with D possibly matching TRBD1 (6 bases). The germline gives CDR1 SNHLY, CDR2 FYNNEI. The CDR3 has 18 amino acids. The V and J ends lost 4 bases and 0 bases respectively, with 18 bases between them. The CDR3, as DNA: TGTGCCAGCAGTGGGTTACAGGGTTGGGGAGCAACTAATGAAAAACTGTTTTTT. Its translation is CASSGLQGWGATNEKLFF.

The chain carries TRBV24-1 and TRBJ1-5; no definite D call. This CDR3 has 14 residues. The germline V gene encodes CDR1 KGHDR and CDR2 SFDVKD. Trimming took 3 bases from V and 5 from J, leaving 10 bases between them. The CDR3 DNA sequence: TGTGCCACCAGTGATATTCGGGGAGATCAGCCCCAGCATTTT. Its protein product is CATSDIRGDQPQHF.

This chain connects TRBV7-2 to TRBJ2-7; D gene unclear. The V gene's germline CDR1 is SGHTA and CDR2 FQGNSA. The CDR3 is made up of 14 amino acids. V was cut by 1 base and J by 3 bases, with 10 bases left in between. This chain's CDR3 is CASSLVALYYEQYF. CDR3 DNA sequence: TGTGCCAGCAGCTTAGTCGCCCTCTACTACGAGCAGTACTTC. Looking up the rest from reference TRBV7-2 and TRBJ2-7 gives the full variable domain: GAGVSQSPSNKVTEKGKDVELRCDPISGHTALYWYRQSLGQGLEFLIYFQGNSAPDKSGLPSDRFSAERTGGSVSTLTIQRTQQEDSAVYLCASSLVALYYEQYFGPGTRLTVT.

This sequence joins TRBV6-5 and TRBJ1-1; D not resolved. The CDR3 totals 13 residues. Germline lookup yields CDR1 MNHEY and CDR2 SVGAGI. V was shortened by 4 bases and J by 5 bases, with 11 bases between the two germline ends. The CDR3, as DNA: TGTGCCAGCAGTTCGTTCCCAAAAACTGAAGCTTTCTTT. This translates into CASSSFPKTEAFF.

J is TRBJ1-5 and V is TRBV2; 7 nucleotides line up with TRBD1. The V and J ends lost 0 bases and 7 bases, in that order; junction bases with no gene match: 12. The CDR3 consists of 17 residues. Germline CDR1 is SNHLY and CDR2 is FYNNEI. DNA of the CDR3: TGTGCCAGCAGTGAAGCTGGGACAGTGGGGGGGTGGCAGCCCCAGCATTTT. Translated, it gives CASSEAGTVGGWQPQHF.

This clonotype has a handful of counts. The chain carries TRBV2 and TRBJ1-4, with a weak D call TRBD1 (5 bases). Germline V gene sequence: CDR1 SNHLY, CDR2 FYNNEI. CDR3 size: 13 residues. Trimming left V 6 bases short and J 7 bases short, with 12 bases between. CDR3 nucleotide sequence: TGTGCCAGCAGCCGGGACGCTGGTGAAAAACTGTTTTTT. The encoded protein is CASSRDAGEKLFF.

This clonotype has a count of ten or more. V gene TRBV6-1 combines with J gene TRBJ2-2; no firm D call. The CDR3 length is 14 residues. CDR1 MNHNS and CDR2 SASEGT come from the germline V gene. The ends were cut back, 2 bases at V and 1 base at J, with 5 bases in the middle. CDR3 region: CASSELRNTGELFF. In DNA form, the CDR3 reads TGTGCCAGCAGTGAATTAAGGAACACCGGGGAGCTGTTTTTT.

This clonotype occurred a few times. The chain combines TRBV29-1 with TRBJ2-1; D is possibly TRBD1 (5 bases). This CDR3 contains 14 residues. CDR1 and CDR2 (germline): SQVTM, ANQGSEA. Deletions cut 4 bases from V and 5 bases from J, with 15 bases between. The CDR3, as DNA: TGCAGCGTTGCGCGGACACTGTTGGACAATGAGCAGTTCTTC. Translated, it gives CSVARTLLDNEQFF.